The source of this T cell receptor (beta chain) is a study of human T cells and chemical hapten exposure. About the research overall: The patients were mostly female; they had alopecia areata, totalis or universalis. Per-sample TCR yield variation was attributed mainly to small pooled library volume differences. Study findings and constraints: Positively correlated with patch test score were the counts of PT1 expanded TCRs.

A single record per CDR3 protein comes from TCRdb applying MiXCR to the RACE reads. The sample yields about 100,000 distinct CDR3 sequences, 8% to 11% seen once. Ten or more counts support this clonotype. Its specificity is unknown. Time point indicated: patch test 1, 2 weeks after DPC sensitization. Described treatment: therapeutic diphenylcyclopropenone sensitization with weekly scalp DPC. In every case, blood was obtained before the patch test was applied. The germline V gene encodes CDR1 SGHKS and CDR2 YYEKEE (reference sequence). V was shortened by 2 bases and J by 6 bases, with 20 bases between the two germline ends. The CDR3 runs to 16 residues.

The TCR sequence derives from a man in his forties with alopecia areata. Some clones in this sample may be carry-over from other donors' samples. The V gene is TRBV5-5, the J gene TRBJ1-1; possibly TRBD1 for D (6 bases). The specimen comprised whole blood, sampled in connection with sensitization to the hapten diphenylcyclopropenone (DPC). In nucleotides, the CDR3 is TGTGCCAGCAGCTTCGACCTTAATACAGGGAGGGCTGAAGCTTTCTTT. Amino acids: CASSFDLNTGRAEAFF.